These 5 T cell receptor beta chains were all obtained from the same sample, sequenced in a study of T cell responses to AZD1222 COVID-19 vaccine. TCRdb's table, derived via immunoSEQ multiplex PCR, lists solely in-frame clones and lacks some. In the table there are approximately 150,000 clones, approximately 91% of which are singletons. Here the sequenced sample was peripheral blood, taken on day 0 of AZD1222 vaccination. These receptors all come from an adult in good health.

The CDR3 DNA reads as TGTGCCAGCAGCTCCGAGACAGGGGCCCACGAGCAGTACTTC. Translation: CASSSETGAHEQYF. V and J are TRBV5-4 and TRBJ2-7; 8 positions agree with TRBD1. V dropped 3 bases and J dropped 5; count of bases not matched to a gene: 7. Germline V lookup: CDR1 SGHNT, CDR2 YYREEE (reference sequence). The CDR3 covers 14 residues.

This chain joins TRBV15 and TRBJ1-1; D is ambiguous. V shed 0 bases and J shed 4 bases, with 9 bases lying between them. The germline CDR1 and CDR2 sequences are LNHNV and YYDKDF (reference sequence). There are 14 residues in the CDR3. The CDR3 DNA sequence: TGTGCCACCAGCAGAGATCCCTCTGTCACTGAAGCTTTCTTT. This encodes CATSRDPSVTEAFF.

The chain uses TRBV9 and TRBJ1-2; 7 bases fit TRBD1. Trimming at V came to 4 bases and at J to 4 bases, leaving 10 bases not matched to a gene. CDR3 length: 15 residues. Germline V lookup: CDR1 SGDLS, CDR2 YYNGEE. CDR3 DNA sequence: TGTGCCAGCAGCTTAGGGACAGCTAGCATCTATGGCTACACCTTC. Protein sequence: CASSLGTASIYGYTF.

The chain employs TRBV7-2 and TRBJ2-3, with D perhaps matching TRBD1 or TRBD2 (6 bases each). The CDR3 totals 15 residues. V was shortened by 3 bases and J by 6 bases, with 16 bases between the two germline ends. Germline V CDR1 and CDR2: SGHTA, FQGNSA. The CDR3 region is CASSFSVGGGDTQYF. CDR3 in DNA: TGTGCCAGCAGCTTTTCTGTCGGGGGCGGCGATACGCAGTATTTT.

The chain recombines TRBV12-3 or TRBV12-4 with TRBJ2-1, with 7 bases that match TRBD1. CDR3 length: 13 residues. Trimming removed 8 bases from V and 5 bases from J; junction bases left unmatched: 6. The CDR3 DNA follows: TGTGCCAGCGGGGACAGTGGCCACAATGAGCAGTTCTTC. Translated: CASGDSGHNEQFF.